This T cell receptor beta chain is drawn from a study of blood T cell repertoires in COVID-19. Study-level background: Specimens from acute and convalescent COVID-19 originated in the United States, Italy and Spain. The analysed material was cDNA or gDNA that came from T cells, B-cell-depleted T cells, or PBMCs.

The V end lost 0 bases, the J end lost 3 bases, and 11 bases lay between the germline ends. Germline V lookup: CDR1 SGHRS, CDR2 YFSETQ. The CDR3 runs 15 residues. Source study methods: Reference gene primer amplification gave estimated nucleated cell counts. Sequencing was performed with immunoSEQ multiplex PCR; in TCRdb, only in-frame clones are kept and a portion is missing. The V and J calls and the clone size are those of that table, but D and trimming were determined from the DNA. Of roughly 59,000 clones in the sample, around 83% are singletons; the top ten hold roughly 6%. The source material was peripheral blood. The receptor's source is a human donor in a cohort sampled during active COVID-19. The chain combines TRBV5-1 with TRBJ2-3; the D gene is possibly TRBD2 (5 bases). The CDR3, as DNA: TGCGCCAGCAGCTTGGGGACTTCCCGGACAGATACGCAGTATTTT. This sequence encodes CASSLGTSRTDTQYF. The full variable domain, rest sourced from reference TRBV5-1 and TRBJ2-3, is KAGVTQTPRYLIKTRGQQVTLSCSPISGHRSVSWYQQTPGQGLQFLFEYFSETQRNKGNFPGRFSGRQFSNSRSEMNVSTLELGDSALYLCASSLGTSRTDTQYFGPGTRLTVL.